This T cell receptor (beta chain) comes out of a study of blood T cell repertoires in COVID-19. Study background: Sites in the United States, Italy and Spain provided acute and convalescent COVID-19 samples. Nucleic acid was either cDNA or gDNA, and it came from T cells, B-cell-depleted T cells, or PBMCs.

This CDR3 has 13 amino acids. From germline, CDR1 is MNHEY and CDR2 SVGAGI. Trimming removed 0 bases at V and 0 bases at J, with 3 bases between. Original data processing: Using reference gene primer amplification, nucleated cell counts were estimated. The protocol was immunoSEQ multiplex PCR, while the TCRdb copy is restricted to in-frame clones and leaves out a portion. V, J and clone size are taken as reported in that table, and D and trimming were inferred from the DNA itself. The sample lists around 43,000 clones, about 88% occurring once. The chain employs TRBV6-5 and TRBJ2-7; D ambiguous. The clonotype originates from a human donor in a cohort sampled during active COVID-19. Sequencing was done on a sample of peripheral blood. CDR3 nucleotide sequence: TGTGCCAGCAGTTACTCCAGCTCCTACGAGCAGTACTTC. Translating it yields CASSYSSSYEQYF.